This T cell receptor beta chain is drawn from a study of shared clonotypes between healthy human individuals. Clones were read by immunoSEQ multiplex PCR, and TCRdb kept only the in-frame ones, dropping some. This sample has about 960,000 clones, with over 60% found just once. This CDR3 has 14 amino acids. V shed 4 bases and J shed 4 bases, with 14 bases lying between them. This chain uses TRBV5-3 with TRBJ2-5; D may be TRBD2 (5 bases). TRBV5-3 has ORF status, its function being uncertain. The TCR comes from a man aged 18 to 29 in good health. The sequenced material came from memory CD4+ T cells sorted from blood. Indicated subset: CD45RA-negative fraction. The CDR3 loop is CARSLKRAGETQYF. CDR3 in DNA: TGTGCCAGAAGCCTAAAGAGGGCGGGAGAGACCCAGTACTTC.